These 23 T cell receptor beta chains share one sample of origin, sequenced in a study of cytotoxic CD8 clonotypes in ibrutinib-treated CLL (dated by TCRdb to the early 2020s). The sample's time point label is to be understood as: progressive disease on ibrutinib. Library preparation employed the immunoSEQ multiplex PCR assay. What TCRdb holds here is the immuneACCESS table cut down to in-frame rearrangements. Part of the clones is not present; checked against another copy, under half of the missing clones reflect an unresolved V gene, and the others are unexplained. This sample is represented by around 150,000 clones; 70% to 90% of them were singletons. The ten biggest clones cover more than 2.5% of the sample. Source: PBMCs, taken at disease progression, from a patient treated with ibrutinib. The receptor set was obtained from a human donor with chronic lymphocytic leukemia.

Ten or more counts support this clone. This rearrangement joins TRBV5-1 to TRBJ1-1; no firm D call. V lost 4 bases to trimming and J lost 6 bases, with 13 bases between them. The CDR3 is 13 residues long. CDR1 is SGHRS, CDR2 YFSETQ, per germline. DNA of the CDR3: TGCGCCAGCAGCGCCTATGGGGAGGCTGAAGCTTTCTTT. Its protein is CASSAYGEAEAFF.

V is TRBV7-3 and J is TRBJ1-1; D remains unclear. With 6 bases removed from V and 3 bases from J, the gap between germline ends came to 11 bases. This CDR3 region has 13 residues. Per germline, CDR1 SGHTA and CDR2 FQGTGA. The CDR3 DNA reads TGTGCCAGCAGTGGACGGGCCGACACTGAAGCTTTCTTT. It translates to CASSGRADTEAFF.

The rearrangement joins TRBV6-1 to TRBJ2-7; D ambiguous. Germline V gene sequence: CDR1 MNHNS, CDR2 SASEGT. The CDR3 length is 15 residues. Trimming took 2 bases from V and 5 from J, leaving 16 bases between them. The CDR3 DNA is TGTGCCAGCAGTGAAACTTACAGTGGCCTCGACGAGCAGTACTTC. Its translation: CASSETYSGLDEQYF.

The V call is TRBV6-5, the J call TRBJ1-2; D unclear. The CDR3 totals 13 residues. Trimming cost V 2 bases and J 2 bases, with 6 bases left between them. The germline gives CDR1 MNHEY, CDR2 SVGAGI. The DNA for the CDR3 is TGTGCCAGCAGTTACGAGCTAAACTATGGCTACACCTTC. Translated: CASSYELNYGYTF.

The rearrangement links TRBV2 to TRBJ2-1, with TRBD1 as a possible D gene (5 bases). This CDR3 has 16 amino acids. Germline V gene sequence: CDR1 SNHLY, CDR2 FYNNEI. Trimming removed 7 bases from V and 7 bases from J, with 23 bases in between. CDR3 residues: CASTPRQPQVRNEQFF. The DNA of the CDR3 is TGTGCCAGCACTCCGCGACAGCCCCAAGTCCGGAATGAGCAGTTCTTC.

V and J are TRBV15 and TRBJ2-7; D might be TRBD1 (5 bases). CDR3 size: 17 residues. Germline CDR1 is LNHNV and CDR2 is YYDKDF (reference sequence). V dropped 0 bases and J dropped 0 bases, with 15 bases sitting between them. DNA of the CDR3: TGTGCCACCAGCAGAGAGCCCCCAGGGTGGGGCTCCTACGAGCAGTACTTC. Translating gives CATSREPPGWGSYEQYF.

The chain uses TRBV4-1 and TRBJ1-3, with no clear D. In germline, CDR1 is MGHRA, CDR2 YSYEKL. The V end lost 4 bases, the J end lost 0 bases, and 10 bases lay between the germline ends. The CDR3 has 15 amino acids. The CDR3 DNA reads as TGCGCCAGCAGCCGGAACACCTTCTCTGGAAACACCATATATTTT. Translated: CASSRNTFSGNTIYF.

V and J are TRBV30 and TRBJ2-1; TRBD1 is a possible D gene (6 bases). The CDR3 loop spans 14 amino acids. Between the trimmed V and J ends, which lost 1 base and 7 bases, there was a span of 14 bases. Germline CDR1 and CDR2: GTSNPN and SVGIG (reference sequence). The CDR3 here is CAWSARQVWNEQFF. CDR3 DNA: TGTGCCTGGAGTGCGAGACAGGTGTGGAATGAGCAGTTCTTC.

The chain couples TRBV6-6 to TRBJ2-7; 8 bases fit TRBD1. With 2 bases clipped from V and 2 bases from J, the junction kept 5 bases outside the gene matches. CDR3 size: 15 residues. Germline CDR1 and CDR2: MNHNY and SVGAGI (reference sequence). CDR3 sequence: CASSYGTGTTYEQYF. CDR3 bases: TGTGCCAGCAGTTACGGGACAGGAACTACCTACGAGCAGTACTTC.

In its sample, this clone was seen a few times. The CDR3 sequence is CASSQDLNQPQHF. CDR3 DNA sequence: TGCGCCAGCAGCCAAGATTTAAATCAGCCCCAGCATTTT. The chain joins TRBV4-1 to TRBJ1-5, with unresolved D. V was shortened by 0 bases and J by 4 bases, with 4 bases between the two germline ends. Germline CDR1 is MGHRA and CDR2 is YSYEKL. This CDR3 comprises 13 residues.

The chain combines TRBV18 with TRBJ1-5; maybe TRBD1 (5 bases). Germline assignment: CDR1 KGHSH and CDR2 LQKENI. This CDR3 is built from 15 residues. With 3 bases removed from V and 4 bases from J, the gap between germline ends came to 13 bases. The CDR3 region has the DNA TGTGCCAGCTCACCGACCGGGGCAGAAAATCAGCCCCAGCATTTT. It is translated as CASSPTGAENQPQHF. The variable domain in full, completed from reference TRBV18 and TRBJ1-5, reads NAGVMQNPRHLVRRRGQEARLRCSPMKGHSHVYWYRQLPEEGLKFMVYLQKENIIDESGMPKERFSAEFPKEGPSILRIQQVVRGDSAAYFCASSPTGAENQPQHFGDGTRLSIL.

The gene calls are TRBV30 and TRBJ2-2; possible D gene TRBD1, 6 bases. CDR3 size: 14 residues. In germline, CDR1 is GTSNPN, CDR2 SVGIG (reference sequence). V dropped 1 base and J dropped 0 bases, with 6 bases sitting between them. CDR3 DNA: TGTGCCTGGAGTGGGGACACGAACACCGGGGAGCTGTTTTTT. Protein sequence: CAWSGDTNTGELFF.

The chain uses TRBV14 and TRBJ2-3; maybe TRBD2 (6 bases). The V gene lost 4 bases and the J gene lost 5 bases, with 13 bases spanning the gap. This CDR3 is 14 amino acids long. The germline V gene has CDR1 SGHDN and CDR2 FVKESK. CDR3 protein: CASSRSGEGDTQYF. CDR3 coding DNA: TGTGCCAGCAGCCGTAGCGGAGAGGGAGATACGCAGTATTTT.

The chain combines TRBV4-1 with TRBJ1-3; D is ambiguous. CDR1 and CDR2 (germline): MGHRA, YSYEKL. The CDR3 extends over 16 amino acids. Trimming took off 4 bases at V and 0 bases at J, with 13 bases between the two ends. The CDR3, as DNA: TGCGCCAGCAGCCCCCCTCAGGCCCCCTCTGGAAACACCATATATTTT. As protein: CASSPPQAPSGNTIYF.

J is TRBJ2-5 and V is TRBV11-2, with 7 bases aligning to TRBD1. The CDR3 sequence is 14 residues long. The germline V gene has CDR1 SGHAT and CDR2 FQNNGV. With 5 bases clipped from V and 4 bases from J, the junction kept 7 bases outside the gene matches. The CDR3 is CASSPRGYGETQYF. The CDR3 nucleotides read TGTGCCAGCAGCCCCAGGGGGTATGGAGAGACCCAGTACTTC.

The genes are TRBV7-3 and TRBJ1-1, with 10 nucleotides matching TRBD1. The CDR3 is 13 residues long. The trim removed 8 bases at V and 4 bases at J, leaving 4 bases unmatched. Looked up from germline, CDR1 is SGHTA and CDR2 is FQGTGA. CDR3 coding DNA: TGTGCCAGCGCGACAGGGGGCTTCACTGAAGCTTTCTTT. It is translated as CASATGGFTEAFF.

CDR3 protein: CASSLQGSGQEPQHF. The CDR3 DNA sequence: TGTGCCAGCAGTCTACAGGGGTCCGGGCAAGAGCCCCAGCATTTT. J is TRBJ1-5 and V is TRBV7-3; 7 bases map to TRBD1. In germline, CDR1 is SGHTA, CDR2 FQGTGA. V lost 6 bases to trimming and J lost 8 bases; unmatched junction nucleotides: 13. This CDR3 is built from 15 residues.

This clone was recorded a few times. A junction boundary mismatches the germline segment, possibly from a read error. This rearrangement joins TRBV5-6 to TRBJ1-2; no clear D. Germline V gene lookup returns CDR1 SGHDT and CDR2 YYEEEE. The CDR3 runs to 15 residues. This CDR3 is CASRLGRVSLYGYTF. CDR3 sequence (DNA): TGTGCCAGCAGATTGGGGAGGGTTTCCCTCTATGGCTACACCTTC.

V and J are TRBV7-3 and TRBJ2-1, with D hard to call. Per the germline V gene, CDR1 is SGHTA and CDR2 is FQGTGA. This CDR3 is built from 13 residues. V was clipped by 2 bases and J by 2 bases, with 4 bases between them. The CDR3 sequence is CASSLVAYNEQFF. The DNA of the CDR3 is TGTGCCAGCAGCTTAGTTGCCTACAATGAGCAGTTCTTC. The variable domain in full, with the rest retrieved from reference TRBV7-3 and TRBJ2-1, is GAGVSQTPSNKVTEKGKYVELRCDPISGHTALYWYRQSLGQGPEFLIYFQGTGAADDSGLPNDRFFAVRPEGSVSTLKIQRTERGDSAVYLCASSLVAYNEQFFGPGTRLTVL.

This chain uses TRBV11-2 with TRBJ2-1; D may match TRBD1 or TRBD2 (5 bases each). The CDR3 totals 15 residues. The V and J ends lost 4 bases and 4 bases respectively, with 14 bases between them. In germline, CDR1 is SGHAT, CDR2 FQNNGV. The CDR3 DNA reads TGTGCCAGCAGCTCTACCGGGACGCCTTACAATGAGCAGTTCTTC. Encoded protein: CASSSTGTPYNEQFF.

This clone was detected a few times. The chain employs TRBV5-6 and TRBJ1-3; D remains unclear. Germline CDR1 SGHDT, CDR2 YYEEEE. The CDR3 extends over 12 amino acids. The germline V and J ends were trimmed by 7 bases and 8 bases, with 13 bases remaining between them. The CDR3 region is CASGGRPDTIYF. The CDR3 DNA reads TGTGCCAGCGGTGGTAGGCCGGACACCATATATTTT.

The table lists this clone with a few counts. Other DNA sequences in the same sample also yield this CDR3. The chain uses TRBV4-1 and TRBJ2-5; D unresolved. Looked up from germline, CDR1 is MGHRA and CDR2 is YSYEKL. V dropped 4 bases and J dropped 2 bases, with 8 bases sitting between them. This CDR3 region has 13 residues. The CDR3 loop is CASSRLGQETQYF. The CDR3, as DNA: TGCGCCAGCAGCCGACTCGGACAAGAGACCCAGTACTTC.

This chain links TRBV7-7 with TRBJ2-5; D might be TRBD2 (6 bases). The germline gives CDR1 SSHAT, CDR2 FNYEAQ (reference sequence). Trimming removed 0 bases at V and 5 bases at J, with 19 bases between. The CDR3 consists of 17 residues. CDR3 amino acids: CASSLAGGTSSMETQYF. As DNA, the CDR3 is TGTGCCAGCAGCTTAGCGGGCGGGACCAGTTCGATGGAGACCCAGTACTTC.